This TCR beta chain was found in a study of tumor-infiltrating lymphocytes in localized non-small cell lung cancer. This clone rates as hyperexpanded. Antigen unknown. Findings and caveats of the study: Tumor T-cell fraction was not associated with recurrence-free survival.

TCRdb's copy holds only in-frame clones and misses some; the assay was immunoSEQ multiplex PCR. Among tens of thousands of clones listed, roughly 69% were seen once. CDR1 is MNHEY and CDR2 is SVGAGI in the germline V gene. Trimming at V came to 6 bases and at J to 8 bases, leaving 10 bases not matched to a gene. The CDR3 is made up of 15 amino acids. What was sequenced was lung tumor tissue. The TCR was taken from a human donor with non-small cell lung cancer. The chain combines TRBV6-5 with TRBJ2-1; 10 positions match TRBD2. The CDR3 bases are TGTGCCAGCAGGCTTCTAGCGGGAGAAACCGATGAGCAGTTCTTC. Protein: CASRLLAGETDEQFF.